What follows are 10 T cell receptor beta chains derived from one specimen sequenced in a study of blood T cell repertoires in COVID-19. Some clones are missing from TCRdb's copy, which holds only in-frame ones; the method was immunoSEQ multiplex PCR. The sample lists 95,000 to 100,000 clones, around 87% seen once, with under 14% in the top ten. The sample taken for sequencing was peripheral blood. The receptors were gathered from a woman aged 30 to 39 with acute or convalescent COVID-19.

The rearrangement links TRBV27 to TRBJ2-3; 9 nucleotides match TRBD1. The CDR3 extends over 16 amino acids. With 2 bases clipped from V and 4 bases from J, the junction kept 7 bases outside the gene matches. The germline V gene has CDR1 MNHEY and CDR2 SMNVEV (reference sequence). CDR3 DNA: TGTGCCAGCAGTTTAAAGGGGTACAGGGGGCCAGATACGCAGTATTTT. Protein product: CASSLKGYRGPDTQYF.

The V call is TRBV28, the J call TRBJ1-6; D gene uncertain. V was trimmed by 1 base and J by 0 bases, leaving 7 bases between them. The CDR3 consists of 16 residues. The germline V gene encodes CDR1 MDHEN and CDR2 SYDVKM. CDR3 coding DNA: TGTGCCAGCAGTTTATTTGTGAGCTCCTATAATTCACCCCTCCACTTT. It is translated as CASSLFVSSYNSPLHF.

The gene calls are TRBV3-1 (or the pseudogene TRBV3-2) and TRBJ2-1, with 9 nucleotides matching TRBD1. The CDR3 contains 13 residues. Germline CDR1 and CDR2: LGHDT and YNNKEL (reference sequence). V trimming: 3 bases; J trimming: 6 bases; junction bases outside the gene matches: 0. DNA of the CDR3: TGTGCCAGCAGCCAGGGACAGGGCAATGAGCAGTTCTTC. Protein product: CASSQGQGNEQFF.

The CDR3 sequence is CASSSLGQGDYGYTF. CDR3 sequence (DNA): TGTGCCAGCAGCTCGCTGGGACAGGGAGACTATGGCTACACCTTC. The V call is TRBV5-6, the J call TRBJ1-2, with 9 bases fitting TRBD1. Germline lookup yields CDR1 SGHDT and CDR2 YYEEEE. This CDR3 has 15 amino acids. The junction had 6 bases not matched to a gene; V was cut back by 3 bases and J by 3 bases.

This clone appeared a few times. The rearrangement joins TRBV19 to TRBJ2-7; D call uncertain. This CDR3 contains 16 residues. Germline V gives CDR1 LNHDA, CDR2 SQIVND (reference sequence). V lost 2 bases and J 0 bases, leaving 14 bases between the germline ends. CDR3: CASSIPPRPSSYEQYF. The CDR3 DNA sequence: TGTGCCAGTAGTATACCCCCTAGACCGAGCTCCTACGAGCAGTACTTC.

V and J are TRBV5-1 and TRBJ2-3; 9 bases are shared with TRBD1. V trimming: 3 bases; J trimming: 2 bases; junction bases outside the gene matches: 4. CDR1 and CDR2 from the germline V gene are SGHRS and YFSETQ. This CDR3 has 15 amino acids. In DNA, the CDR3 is TGCGCCAGCAGCTCTGGGACAGGGACCACAGATACGCAGTATTTT. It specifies CASSSGTGTTDTQYF.

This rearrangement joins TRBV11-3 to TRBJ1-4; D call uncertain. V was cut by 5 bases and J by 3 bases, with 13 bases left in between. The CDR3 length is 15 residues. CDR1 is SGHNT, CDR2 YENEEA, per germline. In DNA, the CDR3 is TGTGCCAGCAGCCGAATCGGGTGGGCTAATGAAAAACTGTTTTTT. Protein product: CASSRIGWANEKLFF.

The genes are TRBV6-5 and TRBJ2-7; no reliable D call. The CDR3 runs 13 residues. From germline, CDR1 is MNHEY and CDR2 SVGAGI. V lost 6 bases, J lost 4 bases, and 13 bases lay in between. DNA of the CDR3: TGTGCCAGCAGATCCCCAACCAGGTACGAGCAGTACTTC. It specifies CASRSPTRYEQYF.

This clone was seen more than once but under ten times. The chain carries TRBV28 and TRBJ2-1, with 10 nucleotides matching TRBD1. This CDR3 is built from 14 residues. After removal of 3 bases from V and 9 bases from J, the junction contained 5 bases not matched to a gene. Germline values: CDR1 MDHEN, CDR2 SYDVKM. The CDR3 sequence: CASSLLGQGFEQFF. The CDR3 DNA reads TGTGCCAGCAGTTTGCTGGGACAGGGGTTTGAGCAGTTCTTC.

CDR3 sequence: CASSEGRYSPLHF. CDR3 nucleotides: TGTGCCAGCAGTGAGGGCCGTTATTCACCCCTCCACTTT. The chain links TRBV2 to TRBJ1-6; no reliable D call. The CDR3 is 13 amino acids. Per the germline V gene, CDR1 is SNHLY and CDR2 is FYNNEI. Trimming shortened V by 3 bases and J by 8 bases, and 8 bases separated the two germline ends.